This is a list of T cell receptor beta chains from one sample in a study of a mutant IDH1 vaccine in newly diagnosed glioma. Only in-frame clones appear in the TCRdb table, and some are missing; sequencing was by immunoSEQ multiplex PCR. The data contain about 47,000 clones, approximately 90% of them singletons. What these receptors recognize is not known. This sample comprised PBMCs, obtained from a glioma patient whose treatment included an IDH1 peptide vaccine. The receptors come from a woman aged 40 to 50 with glioma. The CDR3 runs from the conserved cysteine through the conserved F or W. A D gene is named only where the DNA matches it firmly. Part of the rows lack a size; the others show once, few, many or a class for expanded clones.

v_gene: TRBV5-8; j_gene: TRBJ2-1; d_gene: .; abundance: .; CDR3aa: CASSFAVIDEQFF; CDR3nt: TGTGCCAGCAGCTTTGCAGTTATAGATGAGCAGTTCTTC
v_gene: TRBV5-4; j_gene: TRBJ2-7; d_gene: .; abundance: .; CDR3aa: CASSSITEQYF; CDR3nt: TGTGCCAGCAGTTCGATCACCGAGCAGTACTTC
v_gene: TRBV28; j_gene: TRBJ2-3; d_gene: .; abundance: .; CDR3aa: CASSLTLTQYF; CDR3nt: TGTGCCAGCAGTTTGACACTTACGCAGTATTTT
v_gene: TRBV7-9; j_gene: TRBJ2-3; d_gene: .; abundance: .; CDR3aa: CASSLAASVADTQYF; CDR3nt: TGTGCCAGCAGCTTAGCCGCTAGCGTTGCAGATACGCAGTATTTT
v_gene: TRBV9; j_gene: TRBJ1-2; d_gene: TRBD1; abundance: .; CDR3aa: CASSLTGTGGADGYTF; CDR3nt: TGTGCCAGCAGCCTCACCGGGACAGGGGGCGCGGATGGCTACACCTTC
v_gene: TRBV6-6; j_gene: TRBJ1-2; d_gene: .; abundance: few; CDR3aa: CASSYSMESHGYTF; CDR3nt: TGTGCCAGCAGTTACTCAATGGAAAGCCATGGCTACACCTTC
v_gene: TRBV11-2; j_gene: TRBJ2-2; d_gene: .; abundance: .; CDR3aa: CASSLVVKGPGELFF; CDR3nt: TGTGCCAGCAGCTTAGTAGTCAAAGGGCCCGGGGAGCTGTTTTTT
v_gene: TRBV6-1; j_gene: TRBJ1-3; d_gene: .; abundance: .; CDR3aa: CASSEAGGNTIYF; CDR3nt: TGTGCCAGCAGTGAAGCAGGAGGAAACACCATATATTTT
v_gene: TRBV7-2; j_gene: TRBJ2-5; d_gene: TRBD2; abundance: .; CDR3aa: CASNPQGIAGGDGTQYF; CDR3nt: TGTGCCAGCAACCCCCAGGGAATAGCGGGGGGGGATGGGACCCAGTACTTC
v_gene: TRBV2; j_gene: TRBJ1-2; d_gene: .; abundance: .; CDR3aa: CASSVGAGYTF; CDR3nt: TGTGCCAGCAGTGTGGGCGCGGGCTACACCTTC
v_gene: TRBV4-3; j_gene: TRBJ2-3; d_gene: .; abundance: .; CDR3aa: CASSQNRLLDTQYF; CDR3nt: TGCGCCAGCAGCCAGAATCGGCTCCTCGATACGCAGTATTTT
v_gene: TRBV4-1; j_gene: TRBJ1-2; d_gene: .; abundance: .; CDR3aa: CASSQGGGGGFGDYGYTF; CDR3nt: TGCGCCAGCAGCCAAGGCGGGGGTGGGGGCTTTGGGGACTATGGCTACACCTTC
v_gene: TRBV6-6; j_gene: TRBJ2-2; d_gene: TRBD1; abundance: .; CDR3aa: CALRGGDRVNTGELFF; CDR3nt: TGTGCCCTCAGGGGGGGGGACAGGGTGAACACCGGGGAGCTGTTTTTT
v_gene: TRBV6-5; j_gene: TRBJ1-5; d_gene: TRBD1; abundance: .; CDR3aa: CASRTGSGNQPQHF; CDR3nt: TGTGCCAGCAGGACAGGGTCTGGTAATCAGCCCCAGCATTTT
v_gene: TRBV29-1; j_gene: TRBJ1-2; d_gene: .; abundance: .; CDR3aa: CSADSSNYGYTF; CDR3nt: TGCAGCGCGGACAGTTCTAACTATGGCTACACCTTC
v_gene: TRBV7-8; j_gene: TRBJ2-1; d_gene: TRBD2; abundance: .; CDR3aa: CASSSGLAGEDYNEQFF; CDR3nt: TGTGCCAGCAGCTCCGGACTAGCGGGAGAGGACTACAATGAGCAGTTCTTC
v_gene: TRBV7-2; j_gene: TRBJ2-7; d_gene: TRBD2; abundance: .; CDR3aa: CASSIFSGGRDEQYF; CDR3nt: TGTGCCAGCAGTATTTTTTCGGGGGGGAGGGACGAGCAGTACTTC
v_gene: TRBV2; j_gene: TRBJ2-7; d_gene: TRBD2; abundance: .; CDR3aa: CAILLAESSYEQYF; CDR3nt: TGTGCCATCCTACTAGCGGAAAGCTCCTACGAGCAGTACTTC
v_gene: TRBV6-6; j_gene: TRBJ1-1; d_gene: TRBD1; abundance: once; CDR3aa: CASSQTQGAQNTEAFF; CDR3nt: TGTGCCAGCAGTCAGACACAGGGGGCCCAGAACACTGAAGCTTTCTTT
v_gene: TRBV6-1; j_gene: TRBJ2-7; d_gene: TRBD1; abundance: .; CDR3aa: CASSEQTGFDEQYF; CDR3nt: TGTGCCAGCAGTGAACAGACAGGGTTCGACGAGCAGTACTTC
v_gene: TRBV19; j_gene: TRBJ1-1; d_gene: .; abundance: .; CDR3aa: CASSLGVEDTEAFF; CDR3nt: TGTGCCAGTAGTTTAGGGGTGGAGGACACTGAAGCTTTCTTT
v_gene: TRBV2; j_gene: TRBJ2-3; d_gene: .; abundance: once; CDR3aa: CASRQGPDTQYF; CDR3nt: TGTGCCAGCAGGCAGGGACCAGATACGCAGTATTTT
v_gene: TRBV19; j_gene: TRBJ1-5; d_gene: .; abundance: .; CDR3aa: CASTAGTGRDPQHF; CDR3nt: TGTGCCAGTACCGCCGGTACGGGCCGCGACCCCCAGCATTTT
v_gene: TRBV30; j_gene: TRBJ1-2; d_gene: .; abundance: once; CDR3aa: CAWSETVLYGYTF; CDR3nt: TGTGCCTGGAGTGAAACAGTACTTTATGGCTACACCTTC
v_gene: TRBV15; j_gene: TRBJ2-3; d_gene: .; abundance: .; CDR3aa: CATSRDPTDTQYF; CDR3nt: TGTGCCACCAGCAGAGATCCTACAGATACGCAGTATTTT
v_gene: TRBV2; j_gene: TRBJ2-2; d_gene: TRBD2; abundance: .; CDR3aa: CASSVTSGVAGELFF; CDR3nt: TGTGCCAGCAGCGTCACTAGCGGGGTGGCCGGGGAGCTGTTTTTT
v_gene: TRBV10-3; j_gene: TRBJ2-1; d_gene: TRBD2; abundance: .; CDR3aa: CAISESSSGGGFNEQFF; CDR3nt: TGTGCCATCAGTGAGTCCTCTAGCGGGGGGGGTTTCAATGAGCAGTTCTTC
v_gene: TRBV7-2; j_gene: TRBJ1-1; d_gene: TRBD1; abundance: .; CDR3aa: CASAGQGFTEAFF; CDR3nt: TGTGCCAGCGCGGGACAGGGGTTCACTGAAGCTTTCTTT
v_gene: TRBV7-9; j_gene: TRBJ1-1; d_gene: TRBD1; abundance: .; CDR3aa: CASSLGQSFPEAFF; CDR3nt: TGTGCCAGCAGCTTGGGACAGAGTTTCCCTGAAGCTTTCTTT
v_gene: TRBV10-1; j_gene: TRBJ2-3; d_gene: TRBD1; abundance: .; CDR3aa: CASSNRGVSTDTQYF; CDR3nt: TGCGCCAGCAGTAACAGGGGAGTGAGCACAGATACGCAGTATTTT
v_gene: TRBV2; j_gene: TRBJ1-4; d_gene: .; abundance: .; CDR3aa: CASSDITLSGAGIEKLFF; CDR3nt: TGTGCCAGCAGTGACATAACCCTTTCAGGGGCCGGAATTGAAAAACTGTTTTTT
v_gene: TRBV20-1; j_gene: TRBJ1-2; d_gene: .; abundance: .; CDR3aa: CSTWGYGYTF; CDR3nt: TGCAGTACCTGGGGCTATGGCTACACCTTC
v_gene: TRBV18; j_gene: TRBJ1-2; d_gene: .; abundance: .; CDR3aa: CASSPAKFANYGYTF; CDR3nt: TGTGCCAGCTCACCTGCGAAGTTCGCGAACTATGGCTACACCTTC
v_gene: TRBV4-1; j_gene: TRBJ2-5; d_gene: .; abundance: .; CDR3aa: CASSQTGGGEETQYF; CDR3nt: TGCGCCAGCAGCCAAACGGGGGGCGGGGAAGAGACCCAGTACTTC
v_gene: TRBV10-3; j_gene: TRBJ2-1; d_gene: .; abundance: .; CDR3aa: CAISESVAGGINEQFF; CDR3nt: TGTGCCATCAGTGAGTCGGTAGCTGGGGGCATAAATGAGCAGTTCTTC
v_gene: TRBV7-7; j_gene: TRBJ2-2; d_gene: .; abundance: .; CDR3aa: CASGAGPGELFF; CDR3nt: TGTGCTAGCGGTGCGGGGCCCGGGGAGCTGTTTTTT
v_gene: TRBV9; j_gene: TRBJ2-3; d_gene: .; abundance: .; CDR3aa: CASSVGEGSPTDTQYF; CDR3nt: TGTGCCAGCAGCGTAGGCGAGGGGTCGCCCACAGATACGCAGTATTTT